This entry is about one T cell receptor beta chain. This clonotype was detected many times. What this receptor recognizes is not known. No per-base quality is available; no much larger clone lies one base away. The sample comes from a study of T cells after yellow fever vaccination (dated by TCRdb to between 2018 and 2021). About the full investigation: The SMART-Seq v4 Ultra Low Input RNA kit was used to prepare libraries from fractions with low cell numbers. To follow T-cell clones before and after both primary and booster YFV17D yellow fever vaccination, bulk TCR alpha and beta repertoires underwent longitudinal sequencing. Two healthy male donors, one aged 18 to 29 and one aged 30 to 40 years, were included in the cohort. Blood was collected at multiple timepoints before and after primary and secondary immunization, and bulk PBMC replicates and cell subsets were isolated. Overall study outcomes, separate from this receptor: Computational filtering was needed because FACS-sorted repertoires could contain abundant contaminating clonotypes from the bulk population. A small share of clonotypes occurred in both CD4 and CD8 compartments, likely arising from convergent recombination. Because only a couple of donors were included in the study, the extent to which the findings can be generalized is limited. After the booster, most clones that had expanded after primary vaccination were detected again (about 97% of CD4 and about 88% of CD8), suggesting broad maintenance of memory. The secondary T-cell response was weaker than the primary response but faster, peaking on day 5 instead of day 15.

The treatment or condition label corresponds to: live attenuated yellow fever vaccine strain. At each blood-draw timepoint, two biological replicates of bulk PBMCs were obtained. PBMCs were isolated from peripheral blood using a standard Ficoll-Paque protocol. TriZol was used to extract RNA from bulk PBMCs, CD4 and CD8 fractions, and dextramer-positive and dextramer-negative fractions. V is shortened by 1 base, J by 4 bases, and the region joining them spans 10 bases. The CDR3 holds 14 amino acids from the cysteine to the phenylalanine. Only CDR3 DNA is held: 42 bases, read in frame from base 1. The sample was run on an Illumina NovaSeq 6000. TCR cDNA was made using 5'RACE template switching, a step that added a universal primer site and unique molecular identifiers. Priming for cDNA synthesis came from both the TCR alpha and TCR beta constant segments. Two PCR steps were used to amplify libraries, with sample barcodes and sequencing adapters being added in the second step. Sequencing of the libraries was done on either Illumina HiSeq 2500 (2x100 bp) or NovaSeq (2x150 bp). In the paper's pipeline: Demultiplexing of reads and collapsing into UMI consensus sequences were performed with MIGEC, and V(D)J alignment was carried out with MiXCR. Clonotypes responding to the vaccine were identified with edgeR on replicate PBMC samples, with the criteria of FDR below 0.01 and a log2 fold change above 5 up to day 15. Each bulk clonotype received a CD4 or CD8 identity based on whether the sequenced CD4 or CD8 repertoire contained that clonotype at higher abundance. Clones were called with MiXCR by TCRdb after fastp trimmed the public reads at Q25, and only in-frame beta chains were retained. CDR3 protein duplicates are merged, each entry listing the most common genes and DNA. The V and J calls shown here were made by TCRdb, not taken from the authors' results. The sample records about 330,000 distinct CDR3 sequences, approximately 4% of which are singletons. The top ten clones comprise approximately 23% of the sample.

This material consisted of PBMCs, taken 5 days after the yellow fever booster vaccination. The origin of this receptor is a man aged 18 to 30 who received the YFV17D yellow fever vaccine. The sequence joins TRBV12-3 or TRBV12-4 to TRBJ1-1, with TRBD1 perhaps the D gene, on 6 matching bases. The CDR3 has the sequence CASSLDRATTEAFF. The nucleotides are TGTGCCAGCAGTTTAGACAGGGCGACCACTGAAGCTTTCTTT.